This passage covers 26 T cell receptor beta chains from one sample sequenced in a study of metastatic and nonmetastatic thyroid tumors. With MiXCR, TCRdb reprocessed the PCR reads. The table includes 15,000 to 20,000 clones, about 26% detected once. Every patient was untreated before thyroid surgery. Sequenced: adjacent normal tissue. These receptors originate from a female donor with papillary thyroid cancer or a benign thyroid nodule (not recorded which). Some clones in this sample may be carry-over from other donors' samples.

J is TRBJ2-5 and V is TRBV3-1, with TRBD2 matching 7 bases. The CDR3 has 16 amino acids. Germline loops: CDR1 LGHDT, CDR2 YNNKEL (reference sequence). The ends lost 4 bases at V and 2 bases at J; junction bases unmatched: 10. This chain's CDR3 is CASSRWGSGAQETQYF. The DNA of the CDR3 is TGTGCCAGCAGCCGGTGGGGGAGCGGGGCTCAAGAGACCCAGTACTTC.

This clone was found a few times. The J gene is TRBJ2-2, the V gene TRBV20-1; D is ambiguous. The CDR3 consists of 17 residues. V dropped 0 bases and J dropped 0 bases, with 14 bases sitting between them. Looked up from germline, CDR1 is DFQATT and CDR2 is SNEGSKA (reference sequence). The CDR3 region is CSARDQAGLSNTGELFF. Here the CDR3 DNA reads TGCAGTGCTAGAGATCAAGCAGGCCTATCGAACACCGGGGAGCTGTTTTTT.

The rearrangement links TRBV5-1 to TRBJ2-7, with D possibly being TRBD2 (6 bases). Germline CDR1 is SGHRS and CDR2 is YFSETQ. The CDR3 contains 15 residues. Between the trimmed V and J ends, which lost 2 bases and 0 bases, there was a span of 12 bases. The chain's CDR3 is CASSFGGGLSYEQYF. The CDR3 nucleotides are TGCGCCAGCAGCTTTGGGGGAGGACTCTCCTACGAGCAGTACTTC. Complete variable domain (other parts from reference TRBV5-1 and TRBJ2-7): KAGVTQTPRYLIKTRGQQVTLSCSPISGHRSVSWYQQTPGQGLQFLFEYFSETQRNKGNFPGRFSGRQFSNSRSEMNVSTLELGDSALYLCASSFGGGLSYEQYFGPGTRLTVT.

This clone has only a few counts. This chain joins TRBV5-1 and TRBJ2-2; TRBD2 agrees at 7 bases. CDR1 SGHRS and CDR2 YFSETQ come from the germline V gene. CDR3 length equals 16 residues. Trimming at V came to 1 base and at J to 2 bases, leaving 5 bases not matched to a gene. CDR3 sequence: CASSLLGGGNTGELFF. Here the CDR3 DNA reads TGCGCCAGCAGCTTGTTGGGCGGGGGAAACACCGGGGAGCTGTTTTTT.

The chain recombines TRBV11-2 with TRBJ2-7, with TRBD2 as a possible D gene (5 bases). Germline V gene lookup returns CDR1 SGHAT and CDR2 FQNNGV. Trimming removed 5 bases from V and 12 bases from J, with 17 bases in between. The CDR3 covers 12 residues. CDR3 amino acids: CASSIGVGDPYV. The CDR3 coding sequence is TGTGCCAGCAGCATCGGGGTTGGAGACCCGTACGTC.

This clone was picked up a small number of times. This chain uses TRBV20-1 with TRBJ1-3, with 8 bases that match TRBD1. This CDR3 is built from 14 residues. Germline trimming cut 1 base from V and 3 bases from J; bases unmatched to any gene: 2. The germline gives CDR1 DFQATT, CDR2 SNEGSKA (reference sequence). The CDR3 sequence is CSARAGGNGNTIYF. The DNA for the CDR3 is TGCAGTGCTAGAGCAGGGGGCAATGGAAACACCATATATTTT.

As to this clone: The germline gene is not matched at one end of the junction; a read error may be the cause. The J gene is TRBJ2-1, the V gene TRBV11-1; 12 nucleotides align to TRBD2. Germline loops: CDR1 SGHAT, CDR2 FQDESV (reference sequence). The CDR3 extends over 16 amino acids. The CDR3 reads CASSLGLAGDLNERFF. In DNA, the CDR3 is TGTGCCAGCAGCTTAGGACTAGCGGGAGATCTGAATGAGCGGTTCTTC.

The sample holds a few counts of this clone. V and J are TRBV18 and TRBJ1-5, with D possibly being TRBD1 (5 bases). The CDR3 length is 14 residues. Germline loops: CDR1 KGHSH, CDR2 LQKENI. V was trimmed by 2 bases and J by 7 bases, leaving 12 bases between them. The chain's CDR3 is CASSPVEGTQPQHF. CDR3 bases: TGTGCCAGCTCACCAGTGGAGGGGACCCAGCCCCAGCATTTT. Together with reference TRBV18 and TRBJ1-5, the CDR3 gives the full variable domain: NAGVMQNPRHLVRRRGQEARLRCSPMKGHSHVYWYRQLPEEGLKFMVYLQKENIIDESGMPKERFSAEFPKEGPSILRIQQVVRGDSAAYFCASSPVEGTQPQHFGDGTRLSIL.

The chain carries TRBV6-1 and TRBJ1-6, with D possibly matching TRBD1 (5 bases). The length of the CDR3 is 12 residues. Between the trimmed V and J ends, which lost 5 bases and 16 bases, there was a span of 15 bases. Per germline, CDR1 MNHNS and CDR2 SASEGT. The CDR3 sequence is CASSSPRGTLHF. For the CDR3, the DNA is TGTGCCAGCAGTTCCCCTCGGGGGACTCTCCACTTT.

With respect to this clone: At one of its ends the junction is not consistent with the germline gene, which may arise from a read error. The V and J genes are TRBV20-1 and TRBJ2-2; 7 nucleotides match TRBD1. CDR1 is DFQATT and CDR2 is SNEGSKA in the germline V gene (reference sequence). CDR3 length equals 14 residues. The CDR3 region is CSAPLQGNTGELFF. The CDR3 coding sequence is TGCAGTGCTCCATTACAGGGGAACACCGGGGAGCTGTTCTTT.

The chain links TRBV20-1 to TRBJ2-7; 8 bases agree with TRBD1. The germline gives CDR1 DFQATT, CDR2 SNEGSKA (reference sequence). Trimming cost V 0 bases and J 5 bases; bases outside gene matches: 15. There are 17 residues in the CDR3. This CDR3 is CSARDLGFRDRYDEQYF. The CDR3 DNA sequence: TGCAGTGCTAGAGATTTAGGATTCCGGGACAGGTACGACGAGCAGTACTTC.

This CDR3 reads CASSLRTQGNSPLHF. CDR3 bases: TGTGCCAGCAGTTTACGGACTCAGGGGAATTCACCCCTCCACTTT. This chain uses TRBV27 with TRBJ1-6; TRBD1 is a possible D gene (6 bases). Trimming shortened V by 2 bases and J by 7 bases, and 12 bases separated the two germline ends. The CDR3 extends over 15 amino acids. Germline loops: CDR1 MNHEY, CDR2 SMNVEV (reference sequence).

This clone was seen a few times. V and J are TRBV6-1 and TRBJ1-4; D may be TRBD1 (5 bases). The V end was cut by 6 bases, the J end by 8 bases, with 16 bases between. The CDR3 runs 14 residues. The germline gives CDR1 MNHNS, CDR2 SASEGT. The CDR3, as DNA: TGTGCCAGCAGGGGCGGGCAGGGAGGAGAAAAACTGTTTTTT. Residues: CASRGGQGGEKLFF.

The chain is built from TRBV2 and TRBJ2-1; TRBD1 aligns across 9 bases. The ends lost 6 bases at V and 3 bases at J; junction bases unmatched: 3. This CDR3 has 14 residues. The germline V gene has CDR1 SNHLY and CDR2 FYNNEI. The CDR3 DNA sequence: TGTGCCAGCAGCGGGGGACAGGGCTACAATGAGCAGTTCTTC. It specifies CASSGGQGYNEQFF.

The chain recombines TRBV6-1 with TRBJ1-4, with 10 bases aligning to TRBD1. Per the germline V gene, CDR1 is MNHNS and CDR2 is SASEGT. The J segment lost 3 bases and the V segment lost 5 bases, leaving 6 bases of the junction unmatched. The CDR3 is 16 amino acids. The CDR3 here is CASSPRQGAANEKLFF. In nucleotides, the CDR3 is TGTGCCAGCAGTCCACGACAGGGGGCTGCTAATGAAAAACTGTTTTTT.

This clone has just one count. CDR3 region: CAIRHDQPQHF. CDR3 in DNA: TGTGCCATCAGGCATGATCAGCCCCAGCATTTT. This rearrangement joins TRBV11-2 to TRBJ1-5; D is uncertain. The germline CDR1 and CDR2 sequences are SGHAT and FQNNGV. Trimming shortened V by 10 bases and J by 5 bases, and 9 bases separated the two germline ends. CDR3 length: 11 residues.

A few counts support this clone. V and J are TRBV11-2 and TRBJ1-6; a weak D match, TRBD1 (5 bases). V was shortened by 5 bases and J by 6 bases, with 14 bases between the two germline ends. The CDR3 covers 15 residues. Germline CDR1 reads SGHAT; CDR2 reads FQNNGV. The CDR3 DNA sequence: TGTGCCAGCAGCCCCTGGGGACGAACTAATTCACCCCTCCACTTT. Its protein product is CASSPWGRTNSPLHF.

The V gene is TRBV9, the J gene TRBJ2-1; no firm D call. This CDR3 has 13 residues. Germline CDR1 SGDLS, CDR2 YYNGEE. V was shortened by 0 bases and J by 0 bases, with 1 base between the two germline ends. As DNA, the CDR3 is TGTGCCAGCAGCGTAGGCTCCTACAATGAGCAGTTCTTC. Translated: CASSVGSYNEQFF.

The rearrangement uses TRBV11-1 and TRBJ2-7; TRBD2 matches 10 bases. The V gene end was trimmed by 5 bases and the J gene end by 4 bases; junction bases not matched to a gene: 8. This CDR3 spans 15 amino acids. The V gene's germline CDR1 is SGHAT and CDR2 FQDESV (reference sequence). The CDR3 region is CASSPASGRLYEQYF. The DNA for the CDR3 is TGTGCCAGCAGCCCAGCTAGCGGGAGATTGTACGAGCAGTACTTC.

For this clone: This may be a read error, as it is one base from a much larger clone. The chain links TRBV5-1 to TRBJ1-6, with D unclear. V lost 1 base and J lost 4, with 15 bases in between. This CDR3 has 17 residues. CDR1 SGHRS and CDR2 YFSETQ come from the germline V gene. DNA for the CDR3: TGCGCCAGCAGCTTGTATTCAAGGAAGGAGTATAATTCACCCCTCCACTTT. Protein sequence: CASSLYSRKEYNSPLHF.

This clone was seen only a few times. The sample has other DNA sequences that encode this CDR3 too. This chain joins TRBV5-1 and TRBJ1-1, with D perhaps TRBD1 (6 bases). From germline, CDR1 is SGHRS and CDR2 YFSETQ. The CDR3 consists of 15 residues. Trimming took 3 bases from V and 2 from J, leaving 14 bases between them. CDR3 DNA sequence: TGCGCCAGCAGCTCGGTACAGGGACTAAACACTGAAGCTTTCTTT. Its translation is CASSSVQGLNTEAFF.

In its sample, this clone was seen a few times. The chain joins TRBV20-1 to TRBJ1-5; D is uncertain. Deletions cut 6 bases from V and 1 base from J, with 16 bases between. The germline V gene has CDR1 DFQATT and CDR2 SNEGSKA (reference sequence). The CDR3 sequence is 15 residues long. The CDR3 DNA sequence: TGCAGTGCATCCGGAGGGTGGCAGAGCAATCAGCCCCAGCATTTT. It is translated as CSASGGWQSNQPQHF.

In this sample, this clone turned up once. The chain couples TRBV7-3 to TRBJ2-1; 10 bases align to TRBD2. The ends lost 3 bases at V and 5 bases at J; junction bases unmatched: 4. The CDR3 has 15 amino acids. Germline loops: CDR1 SGHTA, CDR2 FQGTGA. CDR3 in DNA: TGTGCCAGCAGCTTCAACCTAGCGGGGGACAATGAGCAGTTCTTC. Translated, it gives CASSFNLAGDNEQFF. The full variable domain, with the rest looked up from reference TRBV7-3 and TRBJ2-1, is GAGVSQTPSNKVTEKGKYVELRCDPISGHTALYWYRQSLGQGPEFLIYFQGTGAADDSGLPNDRFFAVRPEGSVSTLKIQRTERGDSAVYLCASSFNLAGDNEQFFGPGTRLTVL.

By sample fraction, this clone is medium-sized. The chain employs TRBV4-1 and TRBJ2-7; TRBD1 aligns across 7 bases. This CDR3 region has 16 residues. Per germline, CDR1 MGHRA and CDR2 YSYEKL. J was trimmed by 5 bases and V by 4 bases; bases with no gene match: 14. For the CDR3, the DNA is TGCGCCAGCAGCCCGCGCCCAGCGACAGGGTACCACGAGCAGTACTTC. It translates to CASSPRPATGYHEQYF.

This clone came up a few times. The V and J genes are TRBV6-4 and TRBJ1-2; 12 nucleotides match TRBD1. Germline V gene lookup returns CDR1 MRHNA and CDR2 SNTAGT. Germline trimming cut 5 bases from V and 7 bases from J; bases unmatched to any gene: 14. This CDR3 comprises 17 residues. CDR3: CASSFNFWDRGQSGYTF. As DNA, the CDR3 is TGTGCCAGCAGTTTTAACTTTTGGGACAGGGGGCAGAGTGGCTACACCTTC.

This clone has just a few counts. The genes are TRBV30 and TRBJ2-7; D gene ambiguous. The CDR3 spans 12 residues. V lost 2 bases to trimming and J lost 6 bases, with 11 bases between them. CDR1 GTSNPN and CDR2 SVGIG come from the germline V gene (reference sequence). The CDR3 reads CAWSLTGGEQYF. For the CDR3, the DNA is TGTGCCTGGAGTTTAACGGGTGGCGAGCAGTACTTC.